The 4 T cell receptor beta chains below come from one sample, sequenced in a study of blood T cell repertoires in COVID-19. Only in-frame clones appear in the TCRdb table, and some are missing; sequencing was by immunoSEQ multiplex PCR. The data hold over 150,000 clones, with roughly 80% observed a single time. Sequencing input: peripheral blood. The source of these receptors is a woman older than 75 with acute or convalescent COVID-19.

The chain is built from TRBV5-1 and TRBJ1-2, with no clear D. Germline-derived CDR1 and CDR2 are SGHRS and YFSETQ. The CDR3 covers 13 residues. Trimming removed 0 bases at V and 8 bases at J, with 11 bases between. CDR3 in DNA: TGCGCCAGCAGCTTGGCCATGGGCGAGGGCTACACCTTC. This encodes CASSLAMGEGYTF.

The chain recombines TRBV7-2 with TRBJ1-2, with D unclear. The CDR3 has 14 amino acids. The germline V gene encodes CDR1 SGHTA and CDR2 FQGNSA. V lost 3 bases and J 3 bases, leaving 11 bases between the germline ends. The CDR3 sequence: CASSFDIGDYGYTF. The CDR3 DNA reads TGTGCCAGCAGCTTCGACATCGGGGACTATGGCTACACCTTC.

The chain employs TRBV30 and TRBJ1-5, with D perhaps TRBD1 (5 bases). The CDR3 is made up of 14 amino acids. Trimming took off 2 bases at V and 14 bases at J, with 22 bases between the two ends. Germline CDR1 GTSNPN, CDR2 SVGIG (reference sequence). The CDR3 DNA follows: TGTGCCTGGAGTACCGCTTTGGGGCAGGCCATCAAGCATTTT. Amino acid sequence: CAWSTALGQAIKHF.

The gene calls are TRBV4-3 and TRBJ2-7, with 7 positions matching TRBD1. The CDR3 extends over 15 amino acids. J lost 6 bases, V lost 1 base, and 9 bases had no gene match. Germline lookup yields CDR1 LGHNA and CDR2 YSLEER. In DNA form, the CDR3 reads TGCGCCAGCAGCCAAGCAGACAGGGATGGAGCCGAGCAGTACTTC. This sequence encodes CASSQADRDGAEQYF.